Each of the 26 T cell receptor beta chains below was sequenced from the same sample in a study of T cells in Graves' hyperthyroidism and ophthalmopathy. RNA transcripts gave rise to amplified TCR beta CDR3 regions. The TCR CDR3 first-round RT-PCR relied on the HTBI primer set. MiXCR, run by TCRdb on the multiplex PCR reads, gives a single entry per CDR3 protein. Of approximately 380,000 distinct CDR3 sequences listed, around a sixth are singletons. The sequencing input was blood. Receptors originate from a man aged 18 to 35 with Graves' ophthalmopathy.

As for this clonotype: This could be a read error, since a much larger clone is one nucleotide away. The V call is TRBV24-1, the J call TRBJ2-2; 8 positions agree with TRBD2. This CDR3 region has 15 residues. Losses at the gene ends were 5 bases for V and 7 bases for J; bases not matched to a gene: 8. The germline gives CDR1 KGHDR, CDR2 SFDVKD. CDR3 DNA sequence: TGTGCCACCAGTGGCGCCGGGGGGGCAATCGGGGAGCTGTTTTTT. Translation: CATSGAGGAIGELFF.

This clonotype showed up many times. The V gene is TRBV20-1, the J gene TRBJ1-6; D is undetermined. This CDR3 is built from 13 residues. Germline loops: CDR1 DFQATT, CDR2 SNEGSKA (reference sequence). Trimming stripped 4 bases from V and 10 bases from J, with 14 bases between. The CDR3 nucleotides read TGCAGTGCTACCTCCGGGGTTGGCTCACCCCTCCACTTT. This codes for CSATSGVGSPLHF.

This clonotype has ten or more counts. The chain couples TRBV29-1 to TRBJ2-1; TRBD1 aligns across 9 bases. V gave up 4 bases and J gave up 8 bases; unmatched junction bases: 6. Germline V lookup: CDR1 SQVTM, CDR2 ANQGSEA. The CDR3 covers 13 residues. The CDR3 coding sequence is TGCAGCGTTGCGGGGACAGGGAACTATGAGCAGTTCTTC. It yields the protein CSVAGTGNYEQFF.

The table lists this clonotype with a few counts. Given a much more abundant clone one base away, this may be a read error. V is TRBV7-9 and J is TRBJ1-2, with 7 bases aligning to TRBD1. The germline V gene encodes CDR1 SEHNR and CDR2 FQNEAQ (reference sequence). The CDR3 has 11 residues. In DNA, the CDR3 is TGTGCCAGCAGCTTACAAGGGGGCTACGCCTTC. Residues: CASSLQGGYAF.

This clonotype was picked up many times. V gene TRBV5-1 combines with J gene TRBJ2-3, with D unresolved. V was shortened by 4 bases and J by 4 bases, with 13 bases between the two germline ends. This CDR3 is built from 14 residues. Germline lookup yields CDR1 SGHRS and CDR2 YFSETQ. DNA of the CDR3: TGCGCCAGCAGCAATCGGCTGGCTGCAGATACGCAGTATTTT. It is translated as CASSNRLAADTQYF. Variable domain in full (rest from reference TRBV5-1 and TRBJ2-3): KAGVTQTPRYLIKTRGQQVTLSCSPISGHRSVSWYQQTPGQGLQFLFEYFSETQRNKGNFPGRFSGRQFSNSRSEMNVSTLELGDSALYLCASSNRLAADTQYFGPGTRLTVL.

Only a few counts were recorded for this clonotype. V and J are TRBV6-2 or TRBV6-3 and TRBJ1-2; TRBD1 matches at 11 bases. This CDR3 is 15 amino acids long. The germline V gene has CDR1 MNHEY and CDR2 SVGEGT. The ends lost 7 bases at V and 4 bases at J; junction bases unmatched: 8. The CDR3: CASIARTGGVYGYTF. The CDR3 DNA follows: TGTGCCAGCATAGCGAGGACAGGGGGCGTCTATGGCTACACCTTC.

Only a few counts were recorded for this clonotype. The V call is TRBV6-1, the J call TRBJ1-2; the D gene is possibly TRBD1 (5 bases). Germline V lookup: CDR1 MNHNS, CDR2 SASEGT. The CDR3 is 13 amino acids. The germline V and J ends were trimmed by 7 bases and 2 bases, with 11 bases remaining between them. In DNA, the CDR3 is TGTGCCAGCACCGGACGACAGAACTATGGCTACACCTTC. The encoded protein is CASTGRQNYGYTF.

J is TRBJ2-3 and V is TRBV20-1; 7 nucleotides agree with TRBD1. The CDR3 covers 13 residues. Germline trimming cut 5 bases from V and 2 bases from J; bases unmatched to any gene: 4. CDR1 is DFQATT and CDR2 is SNEGSKA in the germline V gene (reference sequence). The CDR3, as DNA: TGCAGTGCTCCGGGACAGAACACAGATACGCAGTATTTT. Protein: CSAPGQNTDTQYF.

At least ten counts were recorded for this clonotype. The J gene is TRBJ2-3, the V gene TRBV11-2; 12 nucleotides line up with TRBD2. This CDR3 contains 17 residues. V shed 6 bases, J shed 4 bases, and the junction held 11 bases outside the gene matches. Germline V lookup: CDR1 SGHAT, CDR2 FQNNGV. This CDR3 is CASRREASGGAADTQYF. The CDR3 bases are TGTGCCAGCAGACGGGAAGCTAGCGGGGGGGCCGCAGATACGCAGTATTTT.

This rearrangement joins TRBV29-1 to TRBJ1-5; the match to TRBD1 covers 7 bases. The V and J ends lost 6 bases and 5 bases, in that order; junction bases with no gene match: 13. CDR1 is SQVTM, CDR2 ANQGSEA, per germline. The CDR3 spans 15 residues. CDR3 loop: CSVKPSGTDDQPQHF. CDR3 nucleotide sequence: TGCAGCGTGAAACCCTCCGGGACAGACGATCAGCCCCAGCATTTT.

This clonotype turned up a few times. This chain's CDR3 is CASSPGDGRNEKLFF. In DNA form, the CDR3 reads TGTGCCAGCTCACCCGGGGACGGACGTAATGAAAAACTGTTTTTT. This chain links TRBV18 with TRBJ1-4; a possible D gene is TRBD1 (5 bases). V lost 3 bases and J 4 bases, leaving 12 bases between the germline ends. Germline V gene data show CDR1 as KGHSH and CDR2 as LQKENI. This CDR3 region has 15 residues.

This sequence joins TRBV19 and TRBJ1-5; 8 bases map to TRBD1. The CDR3 has 14 residues. Looked up from germline, CDR1 is LNHDA and CDR2 is SQIVND (reference sequence). V lost 6 bases to trimming and J lost 5 bases; unmatched junction nucleotides: 6. The CDR3, as DNA: TGTGCCAGTAGGCGTCAGGGGGCGTATCAGCCCCAGCATTTT. Translating it yields CASRRQGAYQPQHF.

The rearrangement joins TRBV2 to TRBJ2-5, with 12 nucleotides matching TRBD2. Germline trimming cut 7 bases from V and 5 bases from J; bases unmatched to any gene: 5. Looked up from germline, CDR1 is SNHLY and CDR2 is FYNNEI. This CDR3 comprises 14 residues. The CDR3 spells CASKSSGGAETQYF. The CDR3 DNA follows: TGTGCCAGCAAGTCTAGCGGGGGGGCCGAGACCCAGTACTTC.

This clonotype was recorded at least ten times. The chain recombines TRBV20-1 with TRBJ1-1; D possibly corresponds to TRBD1 (6 bases). Trimming removed 2 bases at V and 4 bases at J, with 11 bases between. Looked up from germline, CDR1 is DFQATT and CDR2 is SNEGSKA (reference sequence). The CDR3 has 13 residues. The CDR3 region is CSARIQGPTEAFF. The CDR3 DNA reads as TGCAGTGCTAGAATACAGGGTCCCACTGAAGCTTTCTTT.

This clonotype occurred many times. The V call is TRBV3-1, the J call TRBJ2-2; D perhaps matches TRBD2 (6 bases). Trimming took 5 bases from V and 8 from J, leaving 15 bases between them. Germline CDR1 is LGHDT and CDR2 is YNNKEL (reference sequence). This CDR3 is 14 amino acids long. CDR3 sequence (DNA): TGTGCCAGCAGCTTCCAACTGGGGGGTGGGGAGCTGTTTTTT. It specifies CASSFQLGGGELFF.

This clonotype came up many times. The chain joins TRBV12-3 or TRBV12-4 to TRBJ2-1, with 7 bases identical to TRBD2. V dropped 6 bases and J dropped 8; count of bases not matched to a gene: 10. The length of the CDR3 is 14 residues. The CDR3 DNA reads TGTGCCAGCAGGATAGCGGGCCCGCGGTATGAGCAGTTCTTC. Translation: CASRIAGPRYEQFF.

J is TRBJ2-3 and V is TRBV25-1; 7 bases are shared with TRBD1. This CDR3 spans 15 amino acids. The germline V gene encodes CDR1 MGHDK and CDR2 SYGVNS. Trimming cost V 4 bases and J 0 bases; bases outside gene matches: 4. The CDR3 nucleotides are TGTGCCAGCAGTGTCCGGGACAGTAGCACAGATACGCAGTATTTT. It specifies CASSVRDSSTDTQYF.

Only a few counts were recorded for this clonotype. The chain joins TRBV12-3 or TRBV12-4 to TRBJ2-5; TRBD2 agrees at 11 bases. The V gene end was trimmed by 6 bases and the J gene end by 4 bases; junction bases not matched to a gene: 10. This CDR3 is 16 amino acids long. CDR3 nucleotide sequence: TGTGCCAGCAGCCGCTACACTAGCGGGGGCCGAGAGACCCAGTACTTC. Encoded protein: CASSRYTSGGRETQYF.

V is TRBV15 and J is TRBJ2-5; TRBD2 aligns across 7 bases. Germline V CDR1 and CDR2: LNHNV, YYDKDF (reference sequence). J was trimmed by 2 bases and V by 0 bases; bases with no gene match: 0. The CDR3 has 14 amino acids. The CDR3 region has the DNA TGTGCCACCAGCAGAGAGGGGGGGCAAGAGACCCAGTACTTC. Translating gives CATSREGGQETQYF.

CDR3 in amino acids: CSALGGDGANVLTF. The CDR3, as DNA: TGCAGCGCCCTAGGGGGGGACGGGGCCAACGTCCTGACTTTC. The chain employs TRBV29-1 and TRBJ2-6; maybe TRBD2 (7 bases). CDR1 is SQVTM and CDR2 is ANQGSEA in the germline V gene. The germline V and J ends were trimmed by 7 bases and 4 bases, with 14 bases remaining between them. The CDR3 loop spans 14 amino acids.

The J gene is TRBJ2-4, the V gene TRBV12-3 or TRBV12-4, with no clear D. There are 12 residues in the CDR3. V lost 2 bases to trimming and J lost 6 bases, with 5 bases between them. CDR3 residues: CASSLSRNIQYF. CDR3 in DNA: TGTGCCAGCAGTTTAAGCAGAAACATTCAGTACTTC.

Remarks on this clonotype: A much larger clone sits a single nucleotide away, making a read error possible. This chain joins TRBV2 and TRBJ2-1; TRBD1 agrees at 10 bases. V lost 6 bases and J lost 2; bases outside the gene matches: 4. The CDR3 length is 15 residues. Per the germline V gene, CDR1 is SNHLY and CDR2 is FYNNEI. The CDR3 sequence: CASRQDRGAYNEQFF. DNA of the CDR3: TGTGCCAGCAGGCAGGACAGGGGGGCCTACAATGAGCAGTTCTTC.

This clonotype was observed at least ten times. The rearrangement links TRBV5-1 to TRBJ2-1; 8 nucleotides match TRBD2. The junction had 5 bases not matched to a gene; V was cut back by 4 bases and J by 8 bases. The CDR3 has 13 amino acids. Germline V gene lookup returns CDR1 SGHRS and CDR2 YFSETQ. CDR3 bases: TGCGCCAGCAGCCGGCGGGGGGACGATGAGCAGTTCTTC. Its translation: CASSRRGDDEQFF.

V and J are TRBV4-1 and TRBJ2-5; 8 bases map to TRBD2. The germline V gene has CDR1 MGHRA and CDR2 YSYEKL. The V and J ends lost 2 bases and 5 bases, in that order; junction bases with no gene match: 10. The length of the CDR3 is 16 residues. The CDR3 coding sequence is TGCGCCAGCAGCCAACCGGGACTAGTCAGTATGGAGACCCAGTACTTC. Translating it yields CASSQPGLVSMETQYF.

The V call is TRBV12-5, the J call TRBJ2-1; D gene ambiguous. Per the germline V gene, CDR1 is LGHNT and CDR2 is FRNRAP. V lost 1 base and J lost 3, with 4 bases in between. This CDR3 comprises 13 residues. CDR3 sequence: CASGLGGYNEQFF. In DNA form, the CDR3 reads TGTGCTAGTGGTTTGGGGGGCTACAATGAGCAGTTCTTC.

This chain connects TRBV6-1 to TRBJ2-1, with D hard to call. V lost 6 bases to trimming and J lost 8 bases, with 14 bases between them. Germline V gene sequence: CDR1 MNHNS, CDR2 SASEGT. This CDR3 contains 13 residues. CDR3 in DNA: TGTGCCAGCAGACCCCGAGAGGCTCATGAGCAGTTCTTC. Its protein product is CASRPREAHEQFF.